These 29 T cell receptor beta chains were all obtained from the same sample, sequenced in a study of cytomegalovirus exposure and HLA in healthy donors. The data were produced by immunoSEQ multiplex PCR, yet TCRdb's version contains in-frame clones alone and is incomplete. The data hold tens of thousands of clones, with around 95% observed a single time. The specimen sequenced was PBMCs. The receptors derive from a woman aged 18-29 years in good health and CMV-seropositive.

This clone was counted once. This sequence joins TRBV27 and TRBJ2-7; 13 nucleotides align to TRBD2. Germline trimming cut 5 bases from V and 0 bases from J; bases unmatched to any gene: 10. CDR3 length: 18 amino acids. CDR1 and CDR2 from the germline V gene are MNHEY and SMNVEV (reference sequence). The chain's CDR3 is CASSIRTSGGVSSYEQYF. The CDR3 nucleotides read TGTGCCAGCAGTATAAGGACTAGCGGGGGTGTTAGCTCCTACGAGCAGTACTTC.

There are a few counts of this clone. V is TRBV9 and J is TRBJ2-7, with D perhaps matching TRBD2 (5 bases). This CDR3 is built from 14 residues. Trimming shortened V by 2 bases and J by 5 bases, and 14 bases separated the two germline ends. CDR1 SGDLS and CDR2 YYNGEE come from the germline V gene. The CDR3 loop reads CASSVRWENNEQYF. In DNA form, the CDR3 reads TGTGCCAGCAGCGTTAGGTGGGAGAATAACGAGCAGTACTTC.

As to this clone: The identical CDR3 is also encoded by other nucleotide sequences in the sample. The chain is built from TRBV9 and TRBJ2-5; the D gene is possibly TRBD1 (8 bases). The germline V gene encodes CDR1 SGDLS and CDR2 YYNGEE. This CDR3 region has 14 residues. Trimming took off 2 bases at V and 5 bases at J, with 13 bases between the two ends. CDR3 bases: TGTGCCAGCAGCGTTGGACAGGGAGGGGAGACCCAGTACTTC. Its translation: CASSVGQGGETQYF. Full variable domain (outside the CDR3, taken from reference TRBV9 and TRBJ2-5): DSGVTQTPKHLITATGQRVTLRCSPRSGDLSVYWYQQSLDQGLQFLIQYYNGEERAKGNILERFSAQQFPDLHSELNLSSLELGDSALYFCASSVGQGGETQYFGPGTRLLVL.

The V call is TRBV5-1, the J call TRBJ1-3; D gene uncertain. V gave up 4 bases and J gave up 2 bases, with 10 bases separating them. The germline CDR1 and CDR2 sequences are SGHRS and YFSETQ. The CDR3 runs 14 residues. CDR3 sequence reads: CASSAPGTGNTIYF. In DNA, the CDR3 is TGCGCCAGCAGCGCCCCCGGGACTGGAAACACCATATATTTT.

V is TRBV27 and J is TRBJ2-1; 7 positions match TRBD2. CDR1 MNHEY and CDR2 SMNVEV come from the germline V gene (reference sequence). J lost 3 bases, V lost 6 bases, and 8 bases had no gene match. This CDR3 is 15 amino acids long. For the CDR3, the DNA is TGTGCCAGCAGCAGTGGTGCTAGCGGCTACAATGAGCAGTTCTTC. Amino acids: CASSSGASGYNEQFF.

V usage is TRBV7-9 and J usage is TRBJ1-1, with a weak D call TRBD1 (5 bases). Germline CDR1 and CDR2: SEHNR and FQNEAQ (reference sequence). V shed 5 bases and J shed 7 bases, with 8 bases lying between them. This CDR3 is 11 amino acids long. The CDR3 reads CASSPDSEAFF. The CDR3 DNA reads TGTGCCAGCAGCCCCGACAGTGAAGCTTTCTTT.

V and J are TRBV2 and TRBJ2-3; 16 positions match TRBD2. The CDR3 has 16 amino acids. The junction had 3 bases not matched to a gene; V was cut back by 5 bases and J by 4 bases. Looked up from germline, CDR1 is SNHLY and CDR2 is FYNNEI. The CDR3 here is CASSPGTSGRADTQYF. The CDR3 region has the DNA TGTGCCAGCAGTCCCGGGACTAGCGGGAGGGCAGATACGCAGTATTTT.

This chain connects TRBV7-7 to TRBJ1-3; 8 nucleotides line up with TRBD1. CDR1 is SSHAT and CDR2 is FNYEAQ in the germline V gene (reference sequence). There are 18 residues in the CDR3. V trimming: 5 bases; J trimming: 0 bases; junction bases outside the gene matches: 12. Here the CDR3 reads CASSPPGRGPYSGNTIYF. The CDR3 DNA reads TGTGCCAGCAGCCCGCCGGGCAGGGGGCCGTACTCTGGAAACACCATATATTTT.

V gene TRBV2 combines with J gene TRBJ1-3; tentative D call: TRBD1 (6 bases). Trimming took off 6 bases at V and 8 bases at J, with 23 bases between the two ends. In germline, CDR1 is SNHLY, CDR2 FYNNEI. The CDR3 covers 16 residues. As DNA, the CDR3 is TGTGCCAGCAGGGACAAAAACAGGGATCCGGGTGACACCATATATTTT. This encodes CASRDKNRDPGDTIYF.

This clone has only one observation. This chain links TRBV4-3 with TRBJ2-1, with 9 bases fitting TRBD1. Unmatched junction bases numbered 7, after V lost 0 bases and J lost 10 bases. Germline V gene data show CDR1 as LGHNA and CDR2 as YSLEER. The CDR3 is 15 residues long. The CDR3 loop is CASSQDRQGVREQFF. DNA for the CDR3: TGCGCCAGCAGCCAAGATCGACAGGGGGTAAGGGAGCAGTTCTTC.

This sequence joins TRBV7-9 and TRBJ2-7, with 7 bases lining up with TRBD1. V dropped 1 base and J dropped 0; count of bases not matched to a gene: 0. The CDR3 length is 14 residues. CDR1 and CDR2 from the germline V gene are SEHNR and FQNEAQ (reference sequence). The CDR3 DNA follows: TGTGCCAGCAGCTTAGGGGACAGCTCCTACGAGCAGTACTTC. Protein: CASSLGDSSYEQYF.

The chain combines TRBV30 with TRBJ2-1; TRBD2 matches at 10 bases. The CDR3 has 14 residues. Germline CDR1 is GTSNPN and CDR2 is SVGIG (reference sequence). V trimming: 8 bases; J trimming: 7 bases; junction bases outside the gene matches: 11. CDR3 in DNA: TGTGCCAGATCCTCTAGCGGGAGTGTTAATGAGCAGTTCTTC. Translated: CARSSSGSVNEQFF.

This chain connects TRBV6-4 to TRBJ2-1; 11 nucleotides align to TRBD2. Trimming removed 6 bases from V and 2 bases from J; junction bases left unmatched: 3. The CDR3 length is 15 residues. Germline V gene data show CDR1 as MRHNA and CDR2 as SNTAGT. CDR3 sequence: CASRGTSGPYNEQFF. DNA of the CDR3: TGTGCCAGCAGGGGGACTAGCGGACCCTACAATGAGCAGTTCTTC.

The rearrangement uses TRBV5-4 and TRBJ2-1; D is perhaps TRBD1 (6 bases). This CDR3 is built from 12 residues. CDR1 is SGHNT, CDR2 YYREEE, per germline (reference sequence). With 0 bases removed from V and 10 bases from J, the gap between germline ends came to 8 bases. The CDR3 DNA is TGTGCCAGCAGCTTGGAGGGGACAGAGCAGTTCTTC. Its translation is CASSLEGTEQFF. The full variable domain, its missing parts supplied by reference TRBV5-4 and TRBJ2-1, is ETGVTQSPTHLIKTRGQQVTLRCSSQSGHNTVSWYQQALGQGPQFIFQYYREEENGRGNFPPRFSGLQFPNYSSELNVNALELDDSALYLCASSLEGTEQFFGPGTRLTVL.

The V and J genes are TRBV6-1 and TRBJ2-7; tentative D call: TRBD1 (6 bases). V was pared by 7 bases and J by 3 bases, with 19 bases between. CDR3 length: 15 residues. Germline CDR1 reads MNHNS; CDR2 reads SASEGT. CDR3 sequence reads: CASKTSRDTNYEQYF. The CDR3, as DNA: TGTGCCAGCAAAACTTCCCGGGACACTAACTACGAGCAGTACTTC.

The genes are TRBV5-4 and TRBJ1-2; 9 nucleotides line up with TRBD1. Germline lookup yields CDR1 SGHNT and CDR2 YYREEE (reference sequence). Losses at the gene ends were 3 bases for V and 6 bases for J; bases not matched to a gene: 6. The CDR3 is 14 residues long. The DNA for the CDR3 is TGTGCCAGCAGCTGGGACAGGGCCTCCAATGGCTACACCTTC. Translating it yields CASSWDRASNGYTF.

The chain uses TRBV5-1 and TRBJ2-2; 9 bases agree with TRBD1. Germline V gene data show CDR1 as SGHRS and CDR2 as YFSETQ. The length of the CDR3 is 15 residues. V dropped 4 bases and J dropped 7; count of bases not matched to a gene: 8. The CDR3 sequence: CASSPTGQGVGELFF. The CDR3 region has the DNA TGCGCCAGCAGCCCCACGGGACAGGGTGTCGGGGAGCTGTTTTTT. Complete variable domain (other parts from reference TRBV5-1 and TRBJ2-2): KAGVTQTPRYLIKTRGQQVTLSCSPISGHRSVSWYQQTPGQGLQFLFEYFSETQRNKGNFPGRFSGRQFSNSRSEMNVSTLELGDSALYLCASSPTGQGVGELFFGEGSRLTVL.

In this sample, this clone is medium-sized. The V and J genes are TRBV6-5 and TRBJ2-7; the D gene is possibly TRBD1 (5 bases). Germline V gives CDR1 MNHEY, CDR2 SVGAGI. The V end lost 5 bases, the J end lost 0 bases, and 14 bases lay between the germline ends. The CDR3 has 15 amino acids. CDR3 protein: CASSPQVPPSYEQYF. The CDR3, as DNA: TGTGCCAGCAGTCCACAGGTGCCCCCCTCCTACGAGCAGTACTTC.

The gene calls are TRBV29-1 and TRBJ1-2, with 7 bases identical to TRBD1. The CDR3 has 15 residues. CDR1 SQVTM and CDR2 ANQGSEA come from the germline V gene. Losses at the gene ends were 1 base for V and 3 bases for J; bases not matched to a gene: 8. The CDR3 reads CSVEVRGTVDYGYTF. The CDR3, as DNA: TGCAGCGTTGAAGTCCGTGGGACAGTGGACTATGGCTACACCTTC.

V and J are TRBV4-1 and TRBJ2-1, with 8 bases fitting TRBD1. This CDR3 spans 14 amino acids. Germline V gene lookup returns CDR1 MGHRA and CDR2 YSYEKL. The V segment lost 4 bases and the J segment 5 bases; nucleotides outside the gene matches: 4. CDR3 protein: CASSLDRGDNEQFF. The CDR3 DNA reads as TGCGCCAGCAGCCTAGACAGGGGCGACAATGAGCAGTTCTTC.

This chain connects TRBV6-1 to TRBJ2-7; 7 bases fit TRBD1. The CDR3 spans 14 residues. Trimming removed 7 bases from V and 2 bases from J; junction bases left unmatched: 8. Germline loops: CDR1 MNHNS, CDR2 SASEGT. The CDR3: CASMRQGYPYEQYF. CDR3 nucleotide sequence: TGTGCCAGCATGAGACAGGGATACCCCTACGAGCAGTACTTC.

This chain uses TRBV7-9 with TRBJ1-2, with no clear D. V was shortened by 5 bases and J by 5 bases, with 15 bases between the two germline ends. Looked up from germline, CDR1 is SEHNR and CDR2 is FQNEAQ (reference sequence). CDR3 length: 14 amino acids. This CDR3 reads CASSPAAVSYGYTF. In DNA, the CDR3 is TGTGCCAGCAGCCCGGCGGCAGTTTCTTATGGCTACACCTTC.

The chain joins TRBV10-3 to TRBJ1-1, with a possible D match to TRBD1 (6 bases). The CDR3 is 12 residues long. V was pared by 6 bases and J by 11 bases, with 16 bases between. CDR1 is ENHRY, CDR2 SYGVKD, per germline. CDR3 coding DNA: TGTGCCATCAGATCACAGGGATTTGGGGCTTTCTTT. It translates to CAIRSQGFGAFF.

The chain is built from TRBV19 and TRBJ2-7; D possibly corresponds to TRBD1 (5 bases). The CDR3 consists of 15 residues. The germline V gene has CDR1 LNHDA and CDR2 SQIVND (reference sequence). V shed 5 bases and J shed 5 bases, with 19 bases lying between them. The CDR3, as DNA: TGTGCCAGTAGTGCCCCCGGCAGGGTAAGCGACGAGCAGTACTTC. As protein: CASSAPGRVSDEQYF.

V usage is TRBV6-5 and J usage is TRBJ1-5; tentatively, D is TRBD1 (5 bases). CDR3 length equals 14 residues. With 0 bases removed from V and 6 bases from J, the gap between germline ends came to 9 bases. From germline, CDR1 is MNHEY and CDR2 SVGAGI. DNA of the CDR3: TGTGCCAGCAGTTACTCGGGGGGAATTCAGCCCCAGCATTTT. Protein: CASSYSGGIQPQHF.

The rearrangement links TRBV9 to TRBJ1-1; TRBD1 aligns across 10 bases. V shed 0 bases and J 1 base; nucleotides not matched to a gene: 12. Germline-derived CDR1 and CDR2 are SGDLS and YYNGEE. The CDR3 sequence is 19 residues long. CDR3 nucleotide sequence: TGTGCCAGCAGCGTAGTAGTAGGACAGGGGGAAATTTCGAACACTGAAGCTTTCTTT. Its translation is CASSVVVGQGEISNTEAFF.

The chain links TRBV19 to TRBJ1-5; no reliable D call. Deletions cut 6 bases from V and 9 bases from J, with 12 bases between. CDR1 and CDR2 from the germline V gene are LNHDA and SQIVND (reference sequence). This CDR3 is built from 12 residues. The chain's CDR3 is CASREPFGPQHF. The CDR3 region has the DNA TGTGCCAGTAGGGAGCCGTTCGGGCCCCAGCATTTT.

V is TRBV30 and J is TRBJ2-1; D perhaps matches TRBD2 (6 bases). V was trimmed by 2 bases and J by 9 bases, leaving 8 bases between them. The CDR3 totals 11 residues. CDR1 and CDR2 (germline): GTSNPN, SVGIG (reference sequence). The CDR3 DNA reads as TGTGCCTGGAGTCCGGGAGTTGAGCAGTTCTTC. It yields the protein CAWSPGVEQFF.

This chain joins TRBV30 and TRBJ2-1; 9 bases align to TRBD2. Germline lookup yields CDR1 GTSNPN and CDR2 SVGIG (reference sequence). The CDR3 runs 13 residues. The J segment lost 7 bases and the V segment lost 3 bases, leaving 4 bases of the junction unmatched. CDR3 coding DNA: TGTGCCTGGAGCGGGACTAGCTGGAATGAGCAGTTCTTC. Amino acids: CAWSGTSWNEQFF.